The 28 T cell receptor beta chains listed next were all sequenced from one sample in a study of T-cell memory formation after mild COVID-19. TCRdb independently ran MiXCR on the 5' RACE reads; one entry per CDR3 protein. The sample contains 250,000 to 350,000 distinct CDR3 sequences, roughly a fifth of which appear only once. The sample consisted of PBMCs or a T cell subset sorted from them (not recorded which). The origin of the receptors is a man aged 18 to 29 who had mild COVID-19 (a few samples of this study predate the infection). Cell type and time point are not known.

CDR3 in DNA: TGTGCCAGCAGTTTCGGATTCCAAGAGACCCAGTACTTC. The encoded protein is CASSFGFQETQYF. The chain carries TRBV12-3 or TRBV12-4 and TRBJ2-5; D gene ambiguous. The CDR3 loop spans 13 amino acids. Trimming pared 3 bases from V and 1 base from J, leaving 6 bases between.

The rearrangement uses TRBV12-3 or TRBV12-4 and TRBJ2-7; 10 nucleotides line up with TRBD1. The CDR3 spans 18 residues. J lost 3 bases, V lost 7 bases, and 18 bases had no gene match. CDR3 region: CASTWDRGTSSVGYEQYF. The CDR3, as DNA: TGTGCCAGCACCTGGGACAGGGGAACTTCATCGGTTGGCTACGAGCAGTACTTC.

This clonotype was picked up many times. This chain uses TRBV5-1 with TRBJ1-2, with D possibly matching TRBD1 (5 bases). Germline CDR1 reads SGHRS; CDR2 reads YFSETQ. The V end lost 7 bases, the J end lost 6 bases, and 13 bases lay between the germline ends. This CDR3 is 12 amino acids long. DNA of the CDR3: TGCGCCAGCTCGAGGACACCTGATGGCTACACCTTC. It encodes CASSRTPDGYTF.

This clonotype appeared a few times. The chain links TRBV2 to TRBJ2-6, with D unclear. V lost 4 bases and J lost 0, with 4 bases in between. The CDR3 has 14 residues. Germline V gives CDR1 SNHLY, CDR2 FYNNEI. DNA for the CDR3: TGTGCCAGCAGTGGACACTCTGGGGCCAACGTCCTGACTTTC. It codes for CASSGHSGANVLTF.

The rearrangement uses TRBV6-2 or TRBV6-3 and TRBJ2-7; D may be TRBD1 (6 bases). The CDR3 consists of 14 residues. V was clipped by 6 bases and J by 3 bases, with 15 bases between them. Germline V gene sequence: CDR1 MNHEY, CDR2 SVGEGT. The CDR3 DNA reads TGTGCCAGCAGCCAGGGGACCATTCGCTACGAGCAGTACTTC. As protein: CASSQGTIRYEQYF.

The chain combines TRBV14 with TRBJ2-5; D is unresolved. Germline assignment: CDR1 SGHDN and CDR2 FVKESK. Between the trimmed V and J ends, which lost 6 bases and 5 bases, there was a span of 13 bases. The CDR3 has 13 residues. Here the CDR3 DNA reads TGTGCCAGCAGTCAGTACCTACACGAGACCCAGTACTTC. Protein sequence: CASSQYLHETQYF.

The rearrangement joins TRBV7-9 to TRBJ2-5, with 10 bases lining up with TRBD1. The germline gives CDR1 SEHNR, CDR2 FQNEAQ (reference sequence). After removal of 4 bases from V and 5 bases from J, the junction contained 10 bases not matched to a gene. This CDR3 has 16 residues. This CDR3 reads CASSSETGGVLETQYF. As DNA, the CDR3 is TGTGCCAGCAGCTCGGAGACAGGGGGCGTGTTGGAGACCCAGTACTTC. The full variable domain, with the rest looked up from reference TRBV7-9 and TRBJ2-5, is DTGVSQNPRHKITKRGQNVTFRCDPISEHNRLYWYRQTLGQGPEFLTYFQNEAQLEKSRLLSDRFSAERPKGSFSTLEIQRTEQGDSAMYLCASSSETGGVLETQYFGPGTRLLVL.

The chain employs TRBV5-8 and TRBJ2-1; TRBD1 aligns across 9 bases. The germline V gene has CDR1 SGHTS and CDR2 YDEGEE. With V trimmed by 5 bases and J by 15 bases, 15 bases remained unmatched. There are 14 residues in the CDR3. CDR3 region: CASRTPGQGGGRFF. The CDR3 DNA is TGTGCCAGCAGGACTCCGGGACAGGGAGGAGGGCGGTTCTTC.

This clonotype was counted many times. V is TRBV5-1 and J is TRBJ2-1; 7 nucleotides align to TRBD1. V gave up 3 bases and J gave up 7 bases; unmatched junction bases: 7. The CDR3 has 14 residues. The V gene's germline CDR1 is SGHRS and CDR2 YFSETQ. The CDR3 reads CASSSDTGVNEQFF. The CDR3 nucleotides read TGCGCCAGCAGCTCGGACACAGGGGTGAATGAGCAGTTCTTC.

The CDR3 coding sequence is TGTGCCAGCAGCTCGCCTCGGACGGCCGCTAACTATGGCTACACCTTC. Amino acid sequence: CASSSPRTAANYGYTF. V usage is TRBV7-2 and J usage is TRBJ1-2; D unresolved. Germline V gene lookup returns CDR1 SGHTA and CDR2 FQGNSA. V lost 4 bases and J 0 bases, leaving 15 bases between the germline ends. CDR3 length equals 16 residues.

This chain uses TRBV9 with TRBJ1-2; D possibly corresponds to TRBD1 (5 bases). CDR3 size: 16 residues. Trimming shortened V by 0 bases and J by 4 bases, and 16 bases separated the two germline ends. Germline CDR1 SGDLS, CDR2 YYNGEE. In nucleotides, the CDR3 is TGTGCCAGCAGCGTAGCTAAGGGGCGCCTGAGCTATGGCTACACCTTC. Its translation: CASSVAKGRLSYGYTF.

This sequence joins TRBV12-3 or TRBV12-4 and TRBJ2-1; D may be TRBD2 (7 bases). The CDR3 runs 16 residues. The ends were cut back, 5 bases at V and 2 bases at J, with 16 bases in the middle. In DNA form, the CDR3 reads TGTGCCAGCAGTCCTCAGGGGCTAGCGGCCTACAATGAGCAGTTCTTC. This translates into CASSPQGLAAYNEQFF.

This clonotype was observed a few times. The V call is TRBV10-3, the J call TRBJ2-1; D is ambiguous. Germline V gives CDR1 ENHRY, CDR2 SYGVKD. The germline V and J ends were trimmed by 9 bases and 6 bases, with 15 bases remaining between them. The CDR3 loop spans 13 amino acids. CDR3 protein: CAICVDSFNEQFF. The CDR3, as DNA: TGTGCCATTTGTGTCGATTCGTTCAATGAGCAGTTCTTC.

In this sample, this clonotype turned up a few times. The chain couples TRBV4-1 to TRBJ1-1; 7 positions match TRBD1. Germline V gene data show CDR1 as MGHRA and CDR2 as YSYEKL. This CDR3 region has 14 residues. V shed 1 base, J shed 3 bases, and the junction held 2 bases outside the gene matches. CDR3 nucleotide sequence: TGCGCCAGCAGCCAAGCAGGGGGGTACACTGAAGCTTTCTTT. This gives the protein CASSQAGGYTEAFF.

The chain links TRBV19 to TRBJ2-3; TRBD2 matches at 8 bases. The CDR3 extends over 14 amino acids. In germline, CDR1 is LNHDA, CDR2 SQIVND (reference sequence). V lost 6 bases and J lost 2; bases outside the gene matches: 4. CDR3 residues: CASSLREDTDTQYF. The CDR3 nucleotides read TGTGCCAGTAGCTTGCGGGAGGACACAGATACGCAGTATTTT.

In its sample, this clonotype was seen a few times. V gene TRBV28 combines with J gene TRBJ2-5; tentatively, D is TRBD1 or TRBD2 (5 bases each). The V end was cut by 2 bases, the J end by 2 bases, with 12 bases between. CDR1 is MDHEN, CDR2 SYDVKM, per germline. CDR3 size: 15 residues. The CDR3 bases are TGTGCCAGCAGTTTAGGGACCTGGGGTCAAGAGACCCAGTACTTC. Translated, it gives CASSLGTWGQETQYF. The full variable domain, with the rest looked up from reference TRBV28 and TRBJ2-5, is DVKVTQSSRYLVKRTGEKVFLECVQDMDHENMFWYRQDPGLGLRLIYFSYDVKMKEKGDIPEGYSVSREKKERFSLILESASTNQTSMYLCASSLGTWGQETQYFGPGTRLLVL.

The V gene is TRBV4-1, the J gene TRBJ2-3; possibly TRBD1 for D (6 bases). Trimming removed 5 bases from V and 2 bases from J, with 14 bases in between. Germline values: CDR1 MGHRA, CDR2 YSYEKL. This CDR3 contains 15 residues. The DNA of the CDR3 is TGCGCCAGCAGCTCGAGGGACACCGACACAGATACGCAGTATTTT. Translation: CASSSRDTDTDTQYF.

The rearrangement links TRBV29-1 to TRBJ1-2; 12 bases fit TRBD1. In germline, CDR1 is SQVTM, CDR2 ANQGSEA. V gave up 7 bases and J gave up 8 bases; unmatched junction bases: 8. CDR3 length: 13 amino acids. In DNA, the CDR3 is TGCAGCGGTTACCGGGACAGGGGGCGCGGCTACACCTTC. This encodes CSGYRDRGRGYTF.

This clonotype was detected many times. The chain couples TRBV7-9 to TRBJ2-3; D perhaps matches TRBD1 (6 bases). This CDR3 is 14 amino acids long. V lost 4 bases and J 1 base, leaving 9 bases between the germline ends. The germline gives CDR1 SEHNR, CDR2 FQNEAQ (reference sequence). The CDR3 DNA is TGTGCCAGCAGCTATGCAGGGGGCACAGATACGCAGTATTTT. It yields the protein CASSYAGGTDTQYF.

J is TRBJ2-1 and V is TRBV20-1; 7 nucleotides match TRBD1. The trim removed 4 bases at V and 10 bases at J, leaving 4 bases unmatched. This CDR3 comprises 11 residues. Germline V CDR1 and CDR2: DFQATT, SNEGSKA (reference sequence). In DNA, the CDR3 is TGCAGTGCTACCCGGGACAGAGAGCAGTTCTTC. It codes for CSATRDREQFF.

This clonotype was counted only a few times. The V gene is TRBV6-5, the J gene TRBJ2-1; D gene ambiguous. Germline loops: CDR1 MNHEY, CDR2 SVGAGI. V lost 6 bases and J lost 6, with 18 bases in between. The CDR3 contains 15 residues. Written as DNA, the CDR3 is TGTGCCAGCAGGGACGGCGGAATAGTCGGCAATGAGCAGTTCTTC. It specifies CASRDGGIVGNEQFF.

The chain employs TRBV6-5 and TRBJ2-5, with 7 bases that match TRBD2. The CDR3 sequence is 15 residues long. CDR1 is MNHEY, CDR2 SVGAGI, per germline. J gave up 1 base and V 0 bases, and 2 bases lay outside the gene matches. The CDR3 DNA follows: TGTGCCAGCAGTTACTCGTGGGGGGGCCAAGAGACCCAGTACTTC. It encodes CASSYSWGGQETQYF.

By frequency in the sample, this clonotype is medium-sized (0.01 to 0.1%). The chain recombines TRBV12-3 or TRBV12-4 with TRBJ1-3, with 7 positions matching TRBD1. Trimming cost V 6 bases and J 3 bases; bases outside gene matches: 11. The CDR3 contains 16 residues. Here the CDR3 DNA reads TGTGCCAGCAGGGGATTTAGACAGGGTGGTGGAAACACCATATATTTT. Amino acid sequence: CASRGFRQGGGNTIYF.

There are a few counts of this clonotype. The CDR3 here is CATGGRETQYF. As DNA, the CDR3 is TGTGCCACTGGCGGGAGGGAGACCCAGTACTTC. This chain links TRBV24-1 with TRBJ2-5; 8 nucleotides align to TRBD2. The V and J ends lost 10 bases and 5 bases, in that order; junction bases with no gene match: 2. The CDR3 loop spans 11 amino acids. Looked up from germline, CDR1 is KGHDR and CDR2 is SFDVKD.

This clonotype was seen just once. V gene TRBV6-5 combines with J gene TRBJ1-1; D is perhaps TRBD1 (5 bases). Germline-derived CDR1 and CDR2 are MNHEY and SVGAGI. This CDR3 is built from 14 residues. The V end was cut by 0 bases, the J end by 6 bases, with 11 bases between. The CDR3: CASSYSIPGAEAFF. The CDR3 DNA sequence: TGTGCCAGCAGTTACTCGATCCCGGGGGCTGAAGCTTTCTTT.

This clonotype has just a few counts. This chain uses TRBV7-2 with TRBJ2-3, with D possibly called TRBD1 or TRBD2 (6 bases each). In germline, CDR1 is SGHTA, CDR2 FQGNSA. The length of the CDR3 is 16 residues. Trimming stripped 2 bases from V and 4 bases from J, with 16 bases between. The CDR3 region has the DNA TGTGCCAGCAGCTTACACGGAGGGGGGACTGCAGATACGCAGTATTTT. Its translation: CASSLHGGGTADTQYF. Drawing the rest from reference TRBV7-2 and TRBJ2-3, the complete variable domain is GAGVSQSPSNKVTEKGKDVELRCDPISGHTALYWYRQSLGQGLEFLIYFQGNSAPDKSGLPSDRFSAERTGGSVSTLTIQRTQQEDSAVYLCASSLHGGGTADTQYFGPGTRLTVL.

The chain links TRBV6-2 or TRBV6-3 to TRBJ1-1; D is undetermined. Germline V gene lookup returns CDR1 MNHEY and CDR2 SVGEGT. The CDR3 consists of 13 residues. The ends were cut back, 4 bases at V and 3 bases at J, with 9 bases in the middle. The CDR3, as DNA: TGTGCCAGCAGTTTCTCCAGGTACACTGAAGCTTTCTTT. Its translation is CASSFSRYTEAFF.

This clonotype was seen a handful of times. The gene calls are TRBV5-1 and TRBJ2-7; D ambiguous. CDR3 length: 14 residues. Germline assignment: CDR1 SGHRS and CDR2 YFSETQ. Trimming stripped 2 bases from V and 3 bases from J, with 12 bases between. The CDR3 reads CASSFYEADYEQYV. The CDR3 nucleotides read TGCGCCAGCAGCTTTTACGAGGCGGACTACGAGCAGTACGTC.